This T cell receptor beta chain derives from a study of beta chain features in type 1 diabetes. Study-wide results and limits: Within the patient group, naive, central memory and Treg TCRB repertoires appeared more similar to each other than within healthy donors. All four CD4+ subsets from Type 1 diabetes patients carried moderately but significantly shorter TCRB CDR3s.

Expressed TCRB transcripts were sequenced because the entire RNA isolate underwent reverse transcription. The assay was immunoSEQ multiplex PCR, and TCRdb's table has in-frame clones only and misses some. The top ten clones hold 0.45% to 0.65% of a sample with more than 300,000 clones, 8.5% to 10% of them seen once. The table lists this clone with a few counts. Its antigen is not known. CDR1 is MNHEY, CDR2 SVGAGI, per germline. V was pared by 6 bases and J by 6 bases, with 7 bases of the junction left unmatched. This CDR3 region has 14 residues. The rearrangement joins TRBV6-5 to TRBJ1-1, with 10 bases identical to TRBD1. This sequence was found in a man younger than 45 with type 1 diabetes. Input material: central memory CD4+ T cells from blood. The CDR3 DNA is TGTGCCAGCAGCGACAGGGGGCGAGAATCTGAAGCTTTCTTT. Translated, it gives CASSDRGRESEAFF.